One T cell receptor (beta chain) is described in this entry. The data originate from a study of technical replicates of blood from several donors. Generated by immunoSEQ multiplex PCR, the TCRdb table keeps only in-frame clones and is missing some. This table holds roughly 70,000 clones, 93% found once. Germline CDR1 reads SGDLS; CDR2 reads YYNGEE. Trimming stripped 4 bases from V and 0 bases from J, with 12 bases between. The CDR3 extends over 15 amino acids. This chain uses TRBV9 with TRBJ2-3, with D tentatively TRBD2 (5 bases). The sequence was collected from a human donor in good health. Sequenced: T cells isolated from PBMCs. The CDR3 is CASSPKAVSTDTQYF. The DNA for the CDR3 is TGTGCCAGCAGCCCCAAAGCGGTTAGCACAGATACGCAGTATTTT.